Below are 13 T cell receptor beta chains sequenced from a single sample in a study of beta chain features in type 1 diabetes. The investigators reverse transcribed all of the isolated RNA, so they sequenced expressed TCRB transcripts. The repertoire was sequenced with immunoSEQ multiplex PCR; TCRdb's copy has only in-frame clones and lacks some. Among 900,000 or so clones listed, roughly 17% were seen once. Sequenced input: naive CD4+ T cells from blood. The receptors shown here come from a woman aged 18-30 years in good health.

This clone has just a few counts. The V and J genes are TRBV25-1 and TRBJ2-1; D is ambiguous. Germline CDR1 is MGHDK and CDR2 is SYGVNS. This CDR3 has 14 residues. V dropped 3 bases and J dropped 3 bases, with 9 bases sitting between them. CDR3 coding DNA: TGTGCCAGCAGTGATTCTATTTTCTACAATGAGCAGTTCTTC. This codes for CASSDSIFYNEQFF. The complete variable domain, with remaining parts taken from reference TRBV25-1 and TRBJ2-1, reads EADIYQTPRYLVIGTGKKITLECSQTMGHDKMYWYQQDPGMELHLIHYSYGVNSTEKGDLSSESTVSRIRTEHFPLTLESARPSHTSQYLCASSDSIFYNEQFFGPGTRLTVL.

This clone was detected a few times. The rearrangement joins TRBV29-1 to TRBJ2-1, with 7 bases that match TRBD2. The germline V gene has CDR1 SQVTM and CDR2 ANQGSEA. V was clipped by 6 bases and J by 4 bases; unmatched bases: 6. The CDR3 spans 13 residues. CDR3 bases: TGCAGCGTCTCTAGCGGAAGATACAATGAGCAGTTCTTC. Residues: CSVSSGRYNEQFF.

Notes on this clone: This specimen includes other DNA sequences encoding the same CDR3. This chain connects TRBV11-1 to TRBJ2-1, with D unclear. The CDR3 runs to 13 residues. V lost 0 bases and J 5 bases, leaving 5 bases between the germline ends. From germline, CDR1 is SGHAT and CDR2 FQDESV (reference sequence). CDR3 loop: CASSLAGDNEQFF. In DNA form, the CDR3 reads TGTGCCAGCAGCTTAGCGGGTGACAATGAGCAGTTCTTC.

This chain uses TRBV5-4 with TRBJ2-3, with 7 nucleotides matching TRBD2. After removal of 4 bases from V and 8 bases from J, the junction contained 13 bases not matched to a gene. The CDR3 consists of 15 residues. CDR1 is SGHNT, CDR2 YYREEE, per germline (reference sequence). CDR3 bases: TGTGCCAGCAGCCGAGGGGTTGCGGGAGTCTCTACGCAGTATTTT. Its translation: CASSRGVAGVSTQYF.

The chain recombines TRBV18 with TRBJ2-3; 11 nucleotides agree with TRBD1. The CDR3 covers 18 residues. Per the germline V gene, CDR1 is KGHSH and CDR2 is LQKENI. V was clipped by 4 bases and J by 5 bases; unmatched bases: 14. CDR3 coding DNA: TGTGCCAGCTCACGATCGGGGAGGACAGGGGGCAGAGGAGATACGCAGTATTTT. This gives the protein CASSRSGRTGGRGDTQYF.

This clone turned up a few times. The V gene is TRBV4-2, the J gene TRBJ2-1; D possibly corresponds to TRBD2 (5 bases). The CDR3 totals 14 residues. With 4 bases removed from V and 7 bases from J, the gap between germline ends came to 14 bases. Per germline, CDR1 LGHNA and CDR2 YNFKEQ. Written as DNA, the CDR3 is TGTGCCAGCAGCCCCAACCGACCGGGAAATGAGCAGTTCTTC. It encodes CASSPNRPGNEQFF.

This clone was observed a few times. The chain has TRBV2 and TRBJ1-5; D is unresolved. CDR1 and CDR2 (germline): SNHLY, FYNNEI. Trimming took 5 bases from V and 4 from J, leaving 9 bases between them. The CDR3 runs to 13 residues. The CDR3 DNA sequence: TGTGCCAGCAGTTGGGAGGTTAATCAGCCCCAGCATTTT. Its translation is CASSWEVNQPQHF.

In DNA, the CDR3 is TGCGCCAGCAGCCCTCGGGAAGGGGACAGGGTAATAGGCACTGAAGCTTTCTTT. The encoded protein is CASSPREGDRVIGTEAFF. This rearrangement joins TRBV4-3 to TRBJ1-1; 9 bases fit TRBD1. The CDR3 runs to 18 residues. V lost 4 bases and J lost 4; bases outside the gene matches: 16. Germline V gene sequence: CDR1 LGHNA, CDR2 YSLEER.

In its sample, this clone was seen a few times. The V call is TRBV13, the J call TRBJ2-1, with 7 bases matching TRBD1. Trimming at V came to 0 bases and at J to 6 bases, leaving 11 bases not matched to a gene. The CDR3 runs to 17 residues. Germline loops: CDR1 PRHDT, CDR2 FYEKMQ (reference sequence). This CDR3 is CASSLGLQGTVGNEQFF. CDR3 nucleotide sequence: TGTGCCAGCAGCTTAGGCCTCCAGGGGACAGTGGGCAATGAGCAGTTCTTC.

This rearrangement joins TRBV15 to TRBJ2-5; a weak D match, TRBD1 (6 bases). The CDR3 is 15 residues long. The V gene's germline CDR1 is LNHNV and CDR2 YYDKDF (reference sequence). Trimming removed 3 bases at V and 7 bases at J, with 18 bases between. In DNA, the CDR3 is TGTGCCACCAGCAGCGTGACGGGACACCGGCGGACCCAGTACTTC. Translating it yields CATSSVTGHRRTQYF.

This clone has a handful of counts. Other DNA sequences within the sample encode an identical CDR3. The chain joins TRBV7-9 to TRBJ2-1, with 10 bases identical to TRBD2. The ends lost 1 base at V and 7 bases at J; junction bases unmatched: 4. This CDR3 contains 15 residues. The V gene's germline CDR1 is SEHNR and CDR2 FQNEAQ (reference sequence). The CDR3 DNA reads TGTGCCAGCAGCTTAGAGCTAGCGGGAGATAATGAGCAGTTCTTC. This gives the protein CASSLELAGDNEQFF. Supplemented by reference TRBV7-9 and TRBJ2-1, the full variable domain reads DTGVSQNPRHKITKRGQNVTFRCDPISEHNRLYWYRQTLGQGPEFLTYFQNEAQLEKSRLLSDRFSAERPKGSFSTLEIQRTEQGDSAMYLCASSLELAGDNEQFFGPGTRLTVL.

The chain links TRBV5-1 to TRBJ2-2; 9 bases are a match to TRBD1. This CDR3 region has 17 residues. Trimming at V came to 2 bases and at J to 4 bases, leaving 9 bases not matched to a gene. The germline V gene encodes CDR1 SGHRS and CDR2 YFSETQ. Here the CDR3 DNA reads TGCGCCAGCAGCTTCGTTCCGGGACAGGGAGGCACCGGGGAGCTGTTTTTT. It translates to CASSFVPGQGGTGELFF.

The chain is built from TRBV9 and TRBJ2-7; the D gene is possibly TRBD2 (6 bases). Germline-derived CDR1 and CDR2 are SGDLS and YYNGEE. The CDR3 contains 14 residues. V was cut by 7 bases and J by 7 bases, with 21 bases left in between. The CDR3 is CASGRAMGGNEQYF. The DNA for the CDR3 is TGTGCCAGCGGCCGGGCCATGGGGGGTAATGAGCAGTACTTC.